The 18 T cell receptor beta chains below come from one sample, sequenced in a study of PD-1 blockade in classical Hodgkin lymphoma. The table came from immunoSEQ multiplex PCR; TCRdb's copy has only in-frame clones and leaves some out. The sample holds approximately 21,000 clones, about 70% seen once. The sample's time point: cycle 4 day 1 (C4D1), after less than 7 weeks of nivolumab. All trial patients relapsed after autologous stem cell transplantation. The sample in question was peripheral blood mononuclear cells (PBMCs), obtained before the fourth cycle of nivolumab. The receptor source for this set is a human donor with classical Hodgkin lymphoma.

The CDR3 DNA reads as TGTGCCAGCAGCTTAGATTTTTCGGGGGTCCCCCATACGCAGTATTTT. It is translated as CASSLDFSGVPHTQYF. The chain carries TRBV11-2 and TRBJ2-3, with D possibly being TRBD2 (6 bases). Germline CDR1 SGHAT, CDR2 FQNNGV. The CDR3 spans 16 residues. V gave up 0 bases and J gave up 7 bases, with 17 bases separating them. The full variable domain, with the rest looked up from reference TRBV11-2 and TRBJ2-3, is EAGVAQSPRYKIIEKRQSVAFWCNPISGHATLYWYQQILGQGPKLLIQFQNNGVVDDSQLPKDRFSAERLKGVDSTLKIQPAKLEDSAVYLCASSLDFSGVPHTQYFGPGTRLTVL.

In its sample, this clone is medium-sized (0.01 to 0.1%). The chain links TRBV4-1 to TRBJ1-1, with 9 bases that match TRBD1. The CDR3 spans 17 residues. Germline V gene lookup returns CDR1 MGHRA and CDR2 YSYEKL. V lost 5 bases to trimming and J lost 5 bases; unmatched junction nucleotides: 15. CDR3 bases: TGCGCCAGCAGCTTCGTCCCGGGACAGGGTAGTCAAACTGAAGCTTTCTTT. Its translation is CASSFVPGQGSQTEAFF.

The chain employs TRBV7-6 and TRBJ1-2; D is unresolved. V was trimmed by 6 bases and J by 2 bases, leaving 13 bases between them. The germline gives CDR1 SGHVS, CDR2 FNYEAQ. This CDR3 contains 14 residues. The CDR3 DNA reads as TGTGCCAGCAGTCCAGACGGTGGCAACTATGGCTACACCTTC. Its translation: CASSPDGGNYGYTF.

This chain connects TRBV9 to TRBJ2-1, with D perhaps matching TRBD2 (7 bases). This CDR3 comprises 16 residues. The V gene's germline CDR1 is SGDLS and CDR2 YYNGEE. The V gene lost 0 bases and the J gene lost 2 bases, with 12 bases spanning the gap. CDR3 region: CASSVGAGAAYNEQFF. CDR3 coding DNA: TGTGCCAGCAGCGTAGGTGCGGGGGCGGCCTACAATGAGCAGTTCTTC.

This clone was counted only a few times. The CDR3, as DNA: TGTGCCAGCAGCCAAGATAGCGGGGGGGCCGACGAGCAGTACTTC. Translating gives CASSQDSGGADEQYF. The gene calls are TRBV4-2 and TRBJ2-7; TRBD2 agrees at 11 bases. Germline loops: CDR1 LGHNA, CDR2 YNFKEQ. V was pared by 0 bases and J by 5 bases, with 3 bases of the junction left unmatched. CDR3 length equals 15 residues.

This clone was detected only a few times. The V call is TRBV4-1, the J call TRBJ2-1, with D possibly TRBD2 on 6 matching bases. CDR1 and CDR2 from the germline V gene are MGHRA and YSYEKL. The V end lost 10 bases, the J end lost 4 bases, and 17 bases lay between the germline ends. This CDR3 contains 14 residues. The CDR3 spells CATRDSSIYNEQFF. The CDR3 coding sequence is TGCGCCACCCGGGACTCCTCAATTTACAATGAGCAGTTCTTC.

The V and J genes are TRBV11-3 and TRBJ1-1; unclear D gene. The V gene's germline CDR1 is SGHNT and CDR2 YENEEA. CDR3 length: 13 residues. V lost 0 bases and J lost 2, with 4 bases in between. The CDR3 sequence is CASSLEGNTEAFF. In nucleotides, the CDR3 is TGTGCCAGCAGCTTAGAAGGTAACACTGAAGCTTTCTTT.

This sequence joins TRBV6-1 and TRBJ1-4; 8 bases line up with TRBD1. The CDR3 contains 14 residues. The J segment lost 7 bases and the V segment lost 6 bases, leaving 7 bases of the junction unmatched. The germline V gene encodes CDR1 MNHNS and CDR2 SASEGT. The CDR3 loop is CASSRQGLSEKLFF. The CDR3, as DNA: TGTGCCAGCAGCCGACAGGGGTTGAGTGAAAAACTGTTTTTT.

The chain employs TRBV7-6 and TRBJ2-7; 9 nucleotides match TRBD2. CDR1 is SGHVS and CDR2 is FNYEAQ in the germline V gene. V lost 2 bases, J lost 4 bases, and 9 bases stayed unmatched. The CDR3 loop spans 16 amino acids. The CDR3 DNA sequence: TGTGCCAGCAGCTTATACCCTAGCGGGAAAAGGTACGAGCAGTACTTC. Its translation: CASSLYPSGKRYEQYF.

The chain joins TRBV5-1 to TRBJ2-1; TRBD2 aligns across 9 bases. Losses at the gene ends were 4 bases for V and 8 bases for J; bases not matched to a gene: 10. CDR3 size: 15 residues. CDR1 and CDR2 from the germline V gene are SGHRS and YFSETQ. CDR3: CASSTTGLAFDEQFF. The CDR3 DNA follows: TGCGCCAGCAGCACCACGGGACTAGCTTTCGATGAGCAGTTCTTC.

This clone showed up just a few times. V gene TRBV5-1 combines with J gene TRBJ2-1, with TRBD1 as a possible D gene (5 bases). The CDR3 length is 15 residues. Trimming took 0 bases from V and 3 from J, leaving 10 bases between them. CDR1 is SGHRS and CDR2 is YFSETQ in the germline V gene. The CDR3 coding sequence is TGCGCCAGCAGCTTGGTAGGGGAAAGCTACAATGAGCAGTTCTTC. Its protein is CASSLVGESYNEQFF.

This clone was found a few times. The chain uses TRBV10-3 and TRBJ2-2, with a tentative D call TRBD2 (6 bases). This CDR3 is built from 14 residues. Per the germline V gene, CDR1 is ENHRY and CDR2 is SYGVKD. Between the trimmed V and J ends, which lost 7 bases and 5 bases, there was a span of 14 bases. CDR3 nucleotide sequence: TGTGCCATCATGGGGGGAGAACGAACCGGGGAGCTGTTTTTT. Amino acids: CAIMGGERTGELFF.

The chain employs TRBV11-3 and TRBJ2-7; D remains unclear. Trimming took 3 bases from V and 3 from J, leaving 12 bases between them. Germline assignment: CDR1 SGHNT and CDR2 YENEEA. CDR3 length: 14 residues. The CDR3 region is CASSFGVGRYEQYF. Written as DNA, the CDR3 is TGTGCCAGCAGCTTTGGGGTTGGACGCTACGAGCAGTACTTC.

The chain is built from TRBV27 and TRBJ2-1; 14 nucleotides align to TRBD2. Germline values: CDR1 MNHEY, CDR2 SMNVEV (reference sequence). This CDR3 is built from 15 residues. With 7 bases clipped from V and 8 bases from J, the junction kept 7 bases outside the gene matches. The DNA of the CDR3 is TGTGCCAGCAAGACTAGCGGGGGGGGAGGCGATGAGCAGTTCTTC. As protein: CASKTSGGGGDEQFF.

The chain has TRBV30 and TRBJ1-1, with D unresolved. The CDR3 has 14 amino acids. Germline V gene data show CDR1 as GTSNPN and CDR2 as SVGIG (reference sequence). V lost 2 bases, J lost 2 bases, and 12 bases lay in between. The CDR3 DNA sequence: TGTGCCTGGAGTAAAACATCGCCTAACACTGAAGCTTTCTTT. Protein sequence: CAWSKTSPNTEAFF.

This clone was detected only once. V and J are TRBV5-1 and TRBJ2-1; no clear D gene. V was cut by 5 bases and J by 4 bases, with 19 bases left in between. CDR3 length: 16 amino acids. The V gene's germline CDR1 is SGHRS and CDR2 YFSETQ. This CDR3 is CASRPLASYPYNEQFF. As DNA, the CDR3 is TGCGCCAGCAGACCTTTGGCTAGTTACCCATACAATGAGCAGTTCTTC.

The sample holds a few counts of this clone. V usage is TRBV29-1 and J usage is TRBJ2-5; 9 bases map to TRBD1. The CDR3 has 16 amino acids. J was trimmed by 5 bases and V by 2 bases; bases with no gene match: 12. CDR1 and CDR2 from the germline V gene are SQVTM and ANQGSEA. CDR3: CSVEFRLDRGVETQYF. The CDR3 coding sequence is TGCAGCGTTGAATTTCGGTTGGACAGGGGTGTGGAGACCCAGTACTTC.

This clone was detected once. The rearrangement joins TRBV2 to TRBJ1-5; D remains ambiguous. The CDR3 is 12 residues long. Trimming removed 0 bases at V and 9 bases at J, with 6 bases between. Germline V gene lookup returns CDR1 SNHLY and CDR2 FYNNEI. The CDR3 region has the DNA TGTGCCAGCAGTGAAGCGCTTCCGCCCCAGCATTTT. Its protein product is CASSEALPPQHF.